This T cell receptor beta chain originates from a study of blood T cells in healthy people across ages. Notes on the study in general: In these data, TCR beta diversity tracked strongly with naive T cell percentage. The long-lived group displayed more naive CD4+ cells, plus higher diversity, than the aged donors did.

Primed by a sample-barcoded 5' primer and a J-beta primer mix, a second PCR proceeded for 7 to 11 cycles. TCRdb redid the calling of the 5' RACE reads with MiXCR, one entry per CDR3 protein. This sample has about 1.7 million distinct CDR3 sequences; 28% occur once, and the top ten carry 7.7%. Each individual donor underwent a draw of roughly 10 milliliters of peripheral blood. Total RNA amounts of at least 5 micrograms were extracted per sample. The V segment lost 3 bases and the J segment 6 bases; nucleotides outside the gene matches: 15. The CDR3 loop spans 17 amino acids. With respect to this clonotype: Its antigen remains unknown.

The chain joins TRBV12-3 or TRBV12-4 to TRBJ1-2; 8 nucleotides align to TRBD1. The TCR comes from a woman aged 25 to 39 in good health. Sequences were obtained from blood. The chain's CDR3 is CASSFSGGKGKADGYTF. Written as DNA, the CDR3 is TGTGCCAGCAGTTTCTCAGGGGGCAAGGGTAAAGCTGATGGCTACACCTTC.